This is a list of T cell receptor beta chains from one sample in a study of T cells after yellow fever vaccination. TCRdb re-called the 5' RACE reads through MiXCR, storing one row per CDR3 protein. Counted here are 500,000 to 650,000 distinct CDR3 sequences, 9% to 15% occurring once; the ten biggest clones make up 14% to 15%. The sample here was PBMCs, taken on the day of the yellow fever booster vaccination. All receptors come from a young man who received the YFV17D yellow fever vaccine. CDR3s include the opening cysteine and the closing phenylalanine or tryptophan. A D gene is named only where the DNA matches it firmly. A clone size is listed for some rows: how often the clone was seen (once, few, many), or a class if it is expanded.

CDR3 DNA: TGCAGTGCTAGAGATCCCGGGACTAGCGGGTCGGAGACCCAGTACTTC
CDR3 protein: CSARDPGTSGSETQYF
D gene: TRBD2
J gene: TRBJ2-5
clone size: NA
V gene: TRBV20-1

CDR3 DNA: TGCGCCAGCAGCTTGGTGTATGGGGATGAGCAGTTCTTC
CDR3 protein: CASSLVYGDEQFF
D gene: NA
J gene: TRBJ2-1
clone size: many
V gene: TRBV5-1

CDR3 DNA: TGTGCCAGCAGTTCCCCCCCCACCTACGAGCAGTACTTC
CDR3 protein: CASSSPPTYEQYF
D gene: NA
J gene: TRBJ2-7
clone size: few
V gene: TRBV25-1

CDR3 DNA: TGCAGCGTCCCCCGGCGGGCCGGGGAGCTGTTTTTT
CDR3 protein: CSVPRRAGELFF
D gene: NA
J gene: TRBJ2-2
clone size: NA
V gene: TRBV29-1

CDR3 DNA: TGTGCCTGGAAGCGGGGCCAGACCCAGTACTTC
CDR3 protein: CAWKRGQTQYF
D gene: TRBD2
J gene: TRBJ2-5
clone size: many
V gene: TRBV30

CDR3 DNA: TGTGCCAGCAGTTTAGCAGGACCCACTGAAGCTTTCTTT
CDR3 protein: CASSLAGPTEAFF
D gene: NA
J gene: TRBJ1-1
clone size: few
V gene: TRBV12-3/TRBV12-4

CDR3 DNA: TGCAGTGCTAAGGCCAGCGGAGGGGCAGATACGCAGTATTTT
CDR3 protein: CSAKASGGADTQYF
D gene: NA
J gene: TRBJ2-3
clone size: few
V gene: TRBV20-1

CDR3 DNA: TGCAGTGCTGGGACGGTGGGGAGTCTGGAGACCCAGTACTTC
CDR3 protein: CSAGTVGSLETQYF
D gene: NA
J gene: TRBJ2-5
clone size: NA
V gene: TRBV20-1

CDR3 DNA: TGTGCCAGCAGCTACCGGGACAGTACCTACGAGCAGTACTTC
CDR3 protein: CASSYRDSTYEQYF
D gene: TRBD1
J gene: TRBJ2-7
clone size: few
V gene: TRBV5-5

CDR3 DNA: TGTGCCAGCAGTCCGAAGGCCGAGACTAGCGGAGAGTTCAATGAGCAGTTCTTC
CDR3 protein: CASSPKAETSGEFNEQFF
D gene: TRBD2
J gene: TRBJ2-1
clone size: NA
V gene: TRBV27

CDR3 DNA: TGTGCCAGCAGCTTTGGGGGGGACCCCCAGCATTTT
CDR3 protein: CASSFGGDPQHF
D gene: NA
J gene: TRBJ1-5
clone size: NA
V gene: TRBV7-2

CDR3 DNA: TGTGCCAGCAGCGGACTAGCGGGGAACTACGAGCAGTACTTC
CDR3 protein: CASSGLAGNYEQYF
D gene: TRBD2
J gene: TRBJ2-7
clone size: few
V gene: TRBV12-3/TRBV12-4

CDR3 DNA: TGTGCCAGCAGCGTGGGACTAGTGGGGGTTAACAATGAGCAGTTCTTC
CDR3 protein: CASSVGLVGVNNEQFF
D gene: TRBD2
J gene: TRBJ2-1
clone size: NA
V gene: TRBV6-1

CDR3 DNA: TGTGCCAGCAGCTTGGTTAAACAAGAGACCCAGTACTTC
CDR3 protein: CASSLVKQETQYF
D gene: NA
J gene: TRBJ2-5
clone size: NA
V gene: TRBV5-8

CDR3 DNA: TGTGCCAGCAGTTTTGGGACCGAAATCTACGAGCAGTACTTC
CDR3 protein: CASSFGTEIYEQYF
D gene: NA
J gene: TRBJ2-7
clone size: few
V gene: TRBV6-5

CDR3 DNA: TGTGCCAGCAGCTTATCCGCCTTGGCCAAAAACATTCAGTACTTC
CDR3 protein: CASSLSALAKNIQYF
D gene: NA
J gene: TRBJ2-4
clone size: many
V gene: TRBV7-2

CDR3 DNA: TGCTGTGCTAGACCGATTAGCGGGAGTGGAACAGATACGCAGTATTTT
CDR3 protein: CCARPISGSGTDTQYF
D gene: TRBD2
J gene: TRBJ2-3
clone size: NA
V gene: TRBV20-1

CDR3 DNA: TGTGCCAGCAGCGGCCGCCTCTCGACTTTCTACAATGAGCAGTTCTTC
CDR3 protein: CASSGRLSTFYNEQFF
D gene: NA
J gene: TRBJ2-1
clone size: few
V gene: TRBV7-9

CDR3 DNA: TGTGCCAGCAGTTTAGTAAGGTACAATCAGCCCCAGCATTTT
CDR3 protein: CASSLVRYNQPQHF
D gene: NA
J gene: TRBJ1-5
clone size: NA
V gene: TRBV6-2/TRBV6-3

CDR3 DNA: TGTGCCAGCTCATCAGACCGGGACCTCCTCGGCGAGCAGTACTTC
CDR3 protein: CASSSDRDLLGEQYF
D gene: NA
J gene: TRBJ2-7
clone size: NA
V gene: TRBV18

CDR3 DNA: TGTGCCAGCGAGCTTAGCGGCACAGATACGCAGTATTTT
CDR3 protein: CASELSGTDTQYF
D gene: NA
J gene: TRBJ2-3
clone size: many
V gene: TRBV7-9

CDR3 DNA: TGTGCCAGCAGCGTATCAGGGCTGGGTGAGCAGTTCTTC
CDR3 protein: CASSVSGLGEQFF
D gene: NA
J gene: TRBJ2-1
clone size: NA
V gene: TRBV9

CDR3 DNA: TGTGCCAGCAGTGGTCTAGCGGGAGGCATCTCCTACAATGAGCAGTTCTTC
CDR3 protein: CASSGLAGGISYNEQFF
D gene: TRBD2
J gene: TRBJ2-1
clone size: few
V gene: TRBV12-3/TRBV12-4

CDR3 DNA: TGCGCCAGCAGCCAAGATAGACAGGCCTACACCGGGGAGCTGTTTTTT
CDR3 protein: CASSQDRQAYTGELFF
D gene: NA
J gene: TRBJ2-2
clone size: many
V gene: TRBV4-3

CDR3 DNA: TGTGCCATCAGTGCGAGTATAAGTGACGAGCAGTACTTC
CDR3 protein: CAISASISDEQYF
D gene: NA
J gene: TRBJ2-7
clone size: few
V gene: TRBV10-3

CDR3 DNA: TGCGCCAGCAGCTTGCCCCAGGGTAAACAAGAGACCCAGTACTTC
CDR3 protein: CASSLPQGKQETQYF
D gene: NA
J gene: TRBJ2-5
clone size: few
V gene: TRBV5-1